This TCR beta chain was sequenced in a study of naive and memory T cell subsets. The beta constant-region primer was an equimolar mix of two oligonucleotides covering TRBC1 and TRBC2. Using its own MiXCR run on the UMI-ligation and nested PCR reads, TCRdb lists one record per CDR3 protein. The sample comprises about 150,000 distinct CDR3 sequences, over 15% of which are singletons, and 0.14% to 0.15% rests with the top ten. This clonotype was counted a few times. The material sequenced was naive CD4+ T cells from blood. This clonotype was obtained from a human donor in good health.

The CDR3 region has the DNA TGTGCCACCAGTGACCACGGCGGAGGGGGTCGGGAGCAGTTCTTC. Its translation is CATSDHGGGGREQFF. The chain couples TRBV24-1 to TRBJ2-1; D may match TRBD1 or TRBD2 (6 bases each). The CDR3 consists of 15 residues. Trimming stripped 4 bases from V and 10 bases from J, with 19 bases between. Germline assignment: CDR1 KGHDR and CDR2 SFDVKD.